This passage covers 21 T cell receptor beta chains from one sample sequenced in a study of cytomegalovirus exposure and HLA in healthy donors (dated by TCRdb to 2017 to 2019). The library was built by means of the immunoSEQ multiplex PCR assay. A mixture of 60 forward primers for TCR Vbeta segments and 13 reverse primers for TCR Jbeta segments was used in the multiplex PCR. TCRdb mirrors the immuneACCESS table, restricted to in-frame sequences. Some clones are absent from its copies; in checked studies, under half trace to an unresolved V gene, and the reason for the others is unknown. The sample data list about 130,000 clones, and 81% of these were observed just once. About 0.74% of the sample goes to the ten largest clones. The sequencing input was PBMCs. The receptor source for this set is a man aged 18 to 29 in good health and CMV-seronegative.

The chain has TRBV4-1 and TRBJ2-2; 9 bases map to TRBD1. The J segment lost 5 bases and the V segment lost 5 bases, leaving 9 bases of the junction unmatched. This CDR3 comprises 16 residues. Germline V gives CDR1 MGHRA, CDR2 YSYEKL. In nucleotides, the CDR3 is TGCGCCAGCAGCACACAGGGGGCTATTAGGACCGGGGAGCTGTTTTTT. Its protein product is CASSTQGAIRTGELFF.

Only a few counts were recorded for this clone. The chain joins TRBV29-1 to TRBJ1-2; D is unclear. The V end lost 7 bases, the J end lost 8 bases, and 14 bases lay between the germline ends. The length of the CDR3 is 11 residues. The germline gives CDR1 SQVTM, CDR2 ANQGSEA. The chain's CDR3 is CSAPTSGGYTF. The CDR3 DNA sequence: TGCAGCGCGCCCACGTCTGGCGGCTACACCTTC. Full variable domain (rest looked up from reference TRBV29-1 and TRBJ1-2): SAVISQKPSRDICQRGTSLTIQCQVDSQVTMMFWYRQQPGQSLTLIATANQGSEATYESGFVIDKFPISRPNLTFSTLTVSNMSPEDSSIYLCSAPTSGGYTFGSGTRLTVV.

The V gene is TRBV7-8, the J gene TRBJ2-7, with 7 positions matching TRBD1. Trimming removed 6 bases from V and 3 bases from J; junction bases left unmatched: 11. In germline, CDR1 is SGHVS, CDR2 FQNEAQ. The CDR3 extends over 15 amino acids. The CDR3 region is CASRNRDSSLYEQYF. The CDR3 bases are TGTGCCAGCAGAAACCGGGACAGCAGTCTCTACGAGCAGTACTTC.

The chain combines TRBV2 with TRBJ2-7, with D tentatively TRBD1 (6 bases). This CDR3 has 15 residues. The V end lost 8 bases, the J end lost 1 base, and 18 bases lay between the germline ends. Germline loops: CDR1 SNHLY, CDR2 FYNNEI. In DNA, the CDR3 is TGTGCCAGCTCCGGTCGTGGCAGGGGATCCTACGAGCAGTACTTC. Translated, it gives CASSGRGRGSYEQYF.

The CDR3 nucleotides are TGTGCCTGGGAGTACGCTTTCTTT. Its protein product is CAWEYAFF. The V gene is TRBV30, the J gene TRBJ1-1, with D hard to call. Trimming took off 5 bases at V and 11 bases at J, with 6 bases between the two ends. Germline V gene lookup returns CDR1 GTSNPN and CDR2 SVGIG (reference sequence). The CDR3 consists of 8 residues.

The chain carries TRBV5-4 and TRBJ1-3; no reliable D call. This CDR3 is 15 amino acids long. Germline V gives CDR1 SGHNT, CDR2 YYREEE (reference sequence). Trimming removed 0 bases from V and 4 bases from J, with 11 bases in between. CDR3 nucleotide sequence: TGTGCCAGCAGCTTGGGCGGTGACCGAGGAAACACCATATATTTT. Its protein product is CASSLGGDRGNTIYF.

The chain employs TRBV7-2 and TRBJ2-1; TRBD2 matches at 8 bases. Germline-derived CDR1 and CDR2 are SGHTA and FQGNSA. J was trimmed by 1 base and V by 3 bases; bases with no gene match: 11. CDR3 length equals 18 residues. CDR3 sequence (DNA): TGTGCCAGCAGCTTCAGCCGGGGGGGTATTACTTCCTACAATGAGCAGTTCTTC. It codes for CASSFSRGGITSYNEQFF.

V and J are TRBV7-9 and TRBJ1-2; maybe TRBD1 (6 bases). Per germline, CDR1 SEHNR and CDR2 FQNEAQ (reference sequence). V shed 6 bases and J shed 2 bases, with 10 bases lying between them. The CDR3 spans 13 residues. The CDR3 region is CASSQDSNYGYTF. CDR3 coding DNA: TGTGCCAGCAGTCAGGACAGCAACTATGGCTACACCTTC.

CDR3 DNA sequence: TGTGCCAGCAGCTTAAAGGGACAGGGGCTCGCTGAAGCTTTCTTT. Its protein is CASSLKGQGLAEAFF. The chain uses TRBV7-3 and TRBJ1-1, with TRBD1 matching 10 bases. CDR1 is SGHTA, CDR2 FQGTGA, per germline. The length of the CDR3 is 15 residues. V dropped 1 base and J dropped 6; count of bases not matched to a gene: 5. Using reference TRBV7-3 and TRBJ1-1 for the parts outside the CDR3, the full variable domain is GAGVSQTPSNKVTEKGKYVELRCDPISGHTALYWYRQSLGQGPEFLIYFQGTGAADDSGLPNDRFFAVRPEGSVSTLKIQRTERGDSAVYLCASSLKGQGLAEAFFGQGTRLTVV.

The chain is built from TRBV2 and TRBJ1-1, with D possibly TRBD1 on 6 matching bases. The CDR3 is made up of 15 amino acids. Germline V lookup: CDR1 SNHLY, CDR2 FYNNEI. Between the trimmed V and J ends, which lost 4 bases and 1 base, there was a span of 13 bases. Here the CDR3 reads CASSGVGAKNTEAFF. The CDR3 DNA follows: TGTGCCAGCAGTGGGGTGGGGGCCAAGAACACTGAAGCTTTCTTT.

V gene TRBV27 combines with J gene TRBJ2-7; maybe TRBD1 (6 bases). The length of the CDR3 is 14 residues. Germline V gene data show CDR1 as MNHEY and CDR2 as SMNVEV (reference sequence). The V gene lost 4 bases and the J gene lost 6 bases, with 16 bases spanning the gap. CDR3 sequence reads: CASSSHRAAGEQYF. The CDR3 DNA reads as TGTGCCAGCAGTTCCCACAGGGCCGCGGGCGAGCAGTACTTC.

V usage is TRBV27 and J usage is TRBJ1-2, with 9 bases that match TRBD1. Unmatched junction bases numbered 8, after V lost 5 bases and J lost 4 bases. The CDR3 is 15 amino acids. CDR1 MNHEY and CDR2 SMNVEV come from the germline V gene (reference sequence). In DNA form, the CDR3 reads TGTGCCAGCAGTCCCCTCGGGGACAGGGTCTATGGCTACACCTTC. This encodes CASSPLGDRVYGYTF.

This clone was found once. The chain has TRBV5-6 and TRBJ2-3; D possibly corresponds to TRBD1 (6 bases). The CDR3 extends over 15 amino acids. The germline V gene encodes CDR1 SGHDT and CDR2 YYEEEE. V lost 4 bases and J 0 bases, leaving 12 bases between the germline ends. The CDR3 DNA sequence: TGTGCCAGCAGCCCGGTGACAGGTAGCACAGATACGCAGTATTTT. Amino acid sequence: CASSPVTGSTDTQYF. The full variable domain, with the rest looked up from reference TRBV5-6 and TRBJ2-3, is DAGVTQSPTHLIKTRGQQVTLRCSPKSGHDTVSWYQQALGQGPQFIFQYYEEEERQRGNFPDRFSGHQFPNYSSELNVNALLLGDSALYLCASSPVTGSTDTQYFGPGTRLTVL.

The chain couples TRBV2 to TRBJ1-2; weak D call: TRBD1 (6 bases). V lost 4 bases and J 1 base, leaving 25 bases between the germline ends. Germline CDR1 SNHLY, CDR2 FYNNEI. The CDR3 extends over 19 amino acids. This CDR3 is CASSGKRLSHGQLNYGYTF. CDR3 nucleotide sequence: TGTGCCAGCAGTGGAAAAAGACTATCTCACGGACAGCTTAACTATGGCTACACCTTC.

The J gene is TRBJ1-2, the V gene TRBV5-4; tentative D call: TRBD1 (6 bases). This CDR3 is 15 amino acids long. Germline-derived CDR1 and CDR2 are SGHNT and YYREEE (reference sequence). With 0 bases removed from V and 7 bases from J, the gap between germline ends came to 16 bases. The DNA of the CDR3 is TGTGCCAGCAGCTTGGACGTGCAGGGGTGGGGTGGCTACACCTTC. This codes for CASSLDVQGWGGYTF.

This rearrangement joins TRBV2 to TRBJ1-1; no definite D call. Germline CDR1 SNHLY, CDR2 FYNNEI. Between the trimmed V and J ends, which lost 1 base and 6 bases, there was a span of 9 bases. CDR3 length: 13 residues. DNA for the CDR3: TGTGCCAGCAGTGAAGGGCCGGGGTCTGAAGCTTTCTTT. This codes for CASSEGPGSEAFF.

The chain carries TRBV6-5 and TRBJ1-5; 7 bases fit TRBD1. Germline V lookup: CDR1 MNHEY, CDR2 SVGAGI. The CDR3 spans 15 residues. Trimming at V came to 5 bases and at J to 4 bases, leaving 8 bases not matched to a gene. CDR3 loop: CASSPGQDLNQPQHF. The CDR3 DNA follows: TGTGCCAGCAGTCCCGGACAGGACCTAAATCAGCCCCAGCATTTT.

The V gene is TRBV6-6, the J gene TRBJ1-2; TRBD1 aligns across 7 bases. The V and J ends lost 11 bases and 11 bases, in that order; junction bases with no gene match: 11. Per germline, CDR1 MNHNY and CDR2 SVGAGI (reference sequence). The CDR3 spans 11 residues. CDR3 residues: CAAAQGEGYTF. CDR3 DNA sequence: TGTGCCGCCGCGCAGGGGGAAGGGTACACCTTC.

V and J are TRBV4-3 and TRBJ1-1, with a weak D call TRBD1 (5 bases). The CDR3 has 17 amino acids. V was clipped by 0 bases and J by 0 bases, with 14 bases between them. Germline V CDR1 and CDR2: LGHNA, YSLEER. The CDR3, as DNA: TGCGCCAGCAGCCAAGACCGAATCCAGGGATTGAACACTGAAGCTTTCTTT. This translates into CASSQDRIQGLNTEAFF.

The CDR3 bases are TGTGCCAGCAGCACCGAGACAGAGATGAACACCGGGGAGCTGTTTTTT. This codes for CASSTETEMNTGELFF. The V gene is TRBV5-6, the J gene TRBJ2-2, with a weak D call TRBD1 (5 bases). Trimming cost V 4 bases and J 1 base, with 14 bases left between them. Germline assignment: CDR1 SGHDT and CDR2 YYEEEE. CDR3 length: 16 amino acids.

This clone was found once. The CDR3: CASTTATNEKLFF. The CDR3 DNA reads TGCGCCAGCACTACTGCAACTAATGAAAAACTGTTTTTT. This chain connects TRBV5-1 to TRBJ1-4, with no clear D. Germline CDR1 reads SGHRS; CDR2 reads YFSETQ. Trimming stripped 6 bases from V and 0 bases from J, with 6 bases between. This CDR3 is 13 amino acids long.